These 15 T cell receptor beta chains were sequenced from one sample in a study of post-analysis software for immune sequencing data. Unique molecular identifiers were carried by the TCR beta cDNA libraries. From the PCR reads, TCRdb called clonotypes with MiXCR, one entry per CDR3 protein. The sample has 400,000 to 500,000 distinct CDR3 sequences; approximately 37% are singletons. Study outcomes and limitations: Controls showed lower frequencies than patients for roughly five TRBV segments, and TRBV5-6, TRBV5-1 and TRBV20-1 were among these.

No antigen has been assigned to these receptors. Material: blood. The receptor source for this set is a girl aged 2-9 years with multiple sclerosis.

V is TRBV18 and J is TRBJ2-1, with 10 bases identical to TRBD1. The germline V gene has CDR1 KGHSH and CDR2 LQKENI. Trimming removed 6 bases from V and 9 bases from J; junction bases left unmatched: 8. This CDR3 is built from 14 residues. The CDR3 loop is CASSPGQGWGEQFF. CDR3 sequence (DNA): TGTGCCAGCTCGCCGGGACAGGGGTGGGGTGAGCAGTTCTTC.

On this clonotype itself: A read error may produce the germline difference seen at one junction end. The CDR3 here is CVSSESMGQVPSYEQYF. The CDR3 nucleotides are TGTGTCAGCAGTGAATCCATGGGGCAGGTCCCTTCCTACGAGCAGTACTTC. The V and J genes are TRBV25-1 and TRBJ2-7; maybe TRBD1 (5 bases). The CDR3 is 17 amino acids. Germline V gene lookup returns CDR1 MGHDK and CDR2 SYGVNS.

A note on this clonotype: The junction departs from the called germline gene at one end, perhaps through a read error. V and J are TRBV5-1 and TRBJ2-3; 10 bases match TRBD2. The CDR3 runs 15 residues. Germline lookup yields CDR1 SGHRS and CDR2 YFSETQ. The CDR3 region is CVSSLGTSGTDTQYF. The CDR3 DNA is TGCGTCAGCAGCCTAGGGACTAGCGGCACAGATACGCAGTATTTT.

The chain joins TRBV4-3 to TRBJ2-1, with D maybe TRBD1 (5 bases). The V gene lost 2 bases and the J gene lost 2 bases, with 13 bases spanning the gap. Per the germline V gene, CDR1 is LGHNA and CDR2 is YSLEER. The CDR3 totals 16 residues. CDR3 sequence reads: CASSQIWGGPYNEQFF. The CDR3 region has the DNA TGCGCCAGCAGCCAAATATGGGGCGGACCCTACAATGAGCAGTTCTTC.

The chain links TRBV3-1 to TRBJ1-5; 7 nucleotides line up with TRBD1. After removal of 4 bases from V and 5 bases from J, the junction contained 2 bases not matched to a gene. Germline CDR1 is LGHDT and CDR2 is YNNKEL (reference sequence). The CDR3 is 13 residues long. As DNA, the CDR3 is TGTGCCAGCAGCCGACAGGGATATCAGCCCCAGCATTTT. Its protein is CASSRQGYQPQHF.

This clonotype was seen a single time. This chain connects TRBV12-3 or TRBV12-4 to TRBJ2-7, with TRBD2 identical over 12 bases. The J call may be in error: the DNA end matches TRBJ2-5 better. This CDR3 contains 14 residues. The CDR3 nucleotides are TGTGCCAGCAGGGCTAGCGGGAGGGGGGAGACCCAGTACTTC. It yields the protein CASRASGRGETQYF.

V gene TRBV7-2 combines with J gene TRBJ1-6, with a tentative D call TRBD1 (6 bases). Germline V gene lookup returns CDR1 SGHTA and CDR2 FQGNSA. This CDR3 has 13 residues. V lost 5 bases and J lost 13, with 15 bases in between. The DNA of the CDR3 is TGTGCCAGCAGCCCCAGGGTCGGACAGCCCCTCCACTTT. Translating gives CASSPRVGQPLHF.

The V call is TRBV7-2, the J call TRBJ2-7, with D unclear. Germline CDR1 and CDR2: SGHTA and FQGNSA. The CDR3 consists of 15 residues. V was shortened by 6 bases and J by 0 bases, with 15 bases between the two germline ends. The CDR3 DNA reads TGTGCCAGCAGTCACGACAACGGGCCCTCCTACGAGCAGTACTTC. This sequence encodes CASSHDNGPSYEQYF.

This clonotype was detected ten times or more. The chain carries TRBV12-3 or TRBV12-4 and TRBJ1-5, with TRBD1 as a possible D gene (6 bases). V was cut by 9 bases and J by 4 bases, with 16 bases left in between. The CDR3 spans 14 residues. CDR3 DNA sequence: TGTGCCAGTCGGGGTACAGGGATGAATCAGCCCCAGCATTTT. Translation gives CASRGTGMNQPQHF.

The chain employs TRBV5-1 and TRBJ2-1, with 9 nucleotides matching TRBD2. This CDR3 is built from 19 residues. Germline CDR1 and CDR2: SGHRS and YFSETQ. The V segment lost 0 bases and the J segment 0 bases; nucleotides outside the gene matches: 10. The CDR3 DNA reads as TGCGCCAGCAGCTTGGTTTTGCTAGCGGGGTCCAGCTCCTACAATGAGCAGTTCTTC. Translating it yields CASSLVLLAGSSSYNEQFF.

This rearrangement joins TRBV6-1 to TRBJ1-1; D remains unclear. There are 14 residues in the CDR3. In germline, CDR1 is MNHNS, CDR2 SASEGT. The V end was cut by 7 bases, the J end by 4 bases, with 16 bases between. The DNA of the CDR3 is TGTGCCAGCATGGACCGTTCGCGGGGCACTGAAGCTTTCTTT. It encodes CASMDRSRGTEAFF.

The chain joins TRBV6-5 to TRBJ1-3, with D possibly being TRBD1 (6 bases). This CDR3 is 13 amino acids long. Germline V lookup: CDR1 MNHEY, CDR2 SVGAGI. Trimming took 5 bases from V and 4 from J, leaving 9 bases between them. The chain's CDR3 is CASSQGTGNTIYF. CDR3 DNA: TGTGCCAGCAGTCAAGGGACAGGAAACACCATATATTTT.

The chain uses TRBV6-4 and TRBJ2-3; D not certain. This CDR3 is 14 amino acids long. The V and J ends lost 5 bases and 2 bases respectively, with 11 bases between them. Looked up from germline, CDR1 is MRHNA and CDR2 is SNTAGT. The CDR3 loop is CASSLGTHTDTQYF. In DNA form, the CDR3 reads TGTGCCAGCAGTCTAGGCACCCACACAGATACGCAGTATTTT.

This chain connects TRBV7-9 to TRBJ2-3; 12 nucleotides align to TRBD2. V was pared by 5 bases and J by 0 bases, with 6 bases of the junction left unmatched. The germline gives CDR1 SEHNR, CDR2 FQNEAQ (reference sequence). This CDR3 is built from 17 residues. For the CDR3, the DNA is TGTGCCAGCAGCCCCCCCGGACTAGCGGGAAGCACAGATACGCAGTATTTT. Encoded protein: CASSPPGLAGSTDTQYF. The complete variable domain, with remaining parts taken from reference TRBV7-9 and TRBJ2-3, reads DTGVSQNPRHKITKRGQNVTFRCDPISEHNRLYWYRQTLGQGPEFLTYFQNEAQLEKSRLLSDRFSAERPKGSFSTLEIQRTEQGDSAMYLCASSPPGLAGSTDTQYFGPGTRLTVL.

This clonotype was observed a handful of times. The chain combines TRBV3-1 with TRBJ2-7; 13 nucleotides match TRBD2. The CDR3 contains 15 residues. The V and J ends lost 6 bases and 1 base, in that order; junction bases with no gene match: 3. Germline V gene sequence: CDR1 LGHDT, CDR2 YNNKEL (reference sequence). CDR3 loop: CASRLAGGPSYEQYF. DNA for the CDR3: TGTGCCAGCAGACTAGCGGGAGGGCCTTCCTACGAGCAGTACTTC.